This T cell receptor beta chain was sequenced during a study of cytomegalovirus exposure and HLA in healthy donors. The CDR3 is 12 residues long. With 6 bases removed from V and 9 bases from J, the gap between germline ends came to 12 bases. Germline V CDR1 and CDR2: MNHEY, SVGAGI. The PCR used 60 Vbeta and 13 Jbeta primers. Here immunoSEQ multiplex PCR was the method, and the copy in TCRdb shows in-frame clones only, minus some. The table shows under 150,000 clones, with approximately 80% occurring only once. The donors (healthy individuals) were bone marrow donors. In this sample, this clone turned up once.

The receptor's source is a male donor in good health and CMV-seronegative. The V and J genes are TRBV6-5 and TRBJ2-1, with D possibly TRBD1 on 6 matching bases. The specimen sequenced was PBMCs. This CDR3 is CASSYTGIEQFF. CDR3 in DNA: TGTGCCAGCAGCTACACAGGGATTGAGCAGTTCTTC.